This T cell receptor (beta chain) was found in a study of blood T cells in healthy people across ages. Combining a sample-barcoded 5' primer with a J-beta primer mix, a second PCR ran for roughly 7 to 12 cycles. TCRdb reprocessed the 5' RACE reads via MiXCR and lists one record per CDR3 protein. The sample carries 1.5 million or so distinct CDR3 sequences, approximately 43% recorded once. Trimming took 2 bases from V and 0 from J, leaving 7 bases between them. CDR1 is MNHEY, CDR2 SMNVEV, per germline (reference sequence). This CDR3 has 15 residues. The rearrangement links TRBV27 to TRBJ1-4; unclear D gene. The specimen was blood. The TCR sequence derives from a young woman in good health. CDR3 bases: TGTGCCAGCAGTTTAGCCCCACCAACTAATGAAAAACTGTTTTTT. Translation gives CASSLAPPTNEKLFF. Complete variable domain (other parts from reference TRBV27 and TRBJ1-4): EAQVTQNPRYLITVTGKKLTVTCSQNMNHEYMSWYRQDPGLGLRQIYYSMNVEVTDKGDVPEGYKVSRKEKRNFPLILESPSPNQTSLYFCASSLAPPTNEKLFFGSGTQLSVL.